The clone carrying this T cell receptor (beta chain) occurred once. The germline CDR1 and CDR2 sequences are SQVTM and ANQGSEA. The CDR3 loop spans 14 amino acids. V shed 8 bases and J 6 bases; nucleotides not matched to a gene: 11. This sample was taken from a study of graft-versus-host responses after intestinal transplantation. TCRdb's copy holds only in-frame clones and misses some; the assay was immunoSEQ multiplex PCR. The sample yields about 57,000 clones, 70% to 90% seen once. This clonotype originated in a human patient who received an intestinal transplant, so some T cells may come from the graft donor. This specimen was PBMCs, taken 26 days after transplant. This chain joins TRBV29-1 and TRBJ2-3, with 10 bases that match TRBD2. The CDR3 nucleotides are TGCAGCACCCGCAGCGGGGGGGCGGGGGATACGCAGTATTTT. This encodes CSTRSGGAGDTQYF.